The 24 T cell receptor beta chains given below trace back to one sample, sequenced in a study of blood T cell repertoires in COVID-19. Sequenced by immunoSEQ multiplex PCR; TCRdb stores in-frame clones only, minus some. Here the sample spans more than 50,000 clones, about nine tenths being singletons. Sequences were obtained from peripheral blood. These receptors were collected from a human donor in a cohort sampled during active COVID-19.

This chain links TRBV6-2 or TRBV6-3 with TRBJ2-1; 9 bases are shared with TRBD2. There are 16 residues in the CDR3. Germline V CDR1 and CDR2: MNHEY, SVGEGT. Unmatched junction bases numbered 16, after V lost 6 bases and J lost 10 bases. CDR3 residues: CASSQPGVAGEREQFF. For the CDR3, the DNA is TGTGCCAGCAGCCAACCCGGGGTAGCGGGAGAAAGGGAGCAGTTCTTC.

The chain is built from TRBV5-6 and TRBJ2-3; 8 bases match TRBD1. The CDR3 sequence is 14 residues long. V trimming: 3 bases; J trimming: 7 bases; junction bases outside the gene matches: 7. Germline CDR1 SGHDT, CDR2 YYEEEE. In DNA, the CDR3 is TGTGCCAGCAGCTCCCGGGACAGGCCTTATACGCAGTATTTT. Protein product: CASSSRDRPYTQYF. The complete variable domain, with remaining parts taken from reference TRBV5-6 and TRBJ2-3, reads DAGVTQSPTHLIKTRGQQVTLRCSPKSGHDTVSWYQQALGQGPQFIFQYYEEEERQRGNFPDRFSGHQFPNYSSELNVNALLLGDSALYLCASSSRDRPYTQYFGPGTRLTVL.

This chain connects TRBV12-5 to TRBJ2-3, with TRBD1 identical over 7 bases. The CDR3 is made up of 14 amino acids. The junction had 4 bases not matched to a gene; V was cut back by 6 bases and J by 1 base. Germline-derived CDR1 and CDR2 are LGHNT and FRNRAP. In DNA, the CDR3 is TGTGCTAGTGGCGCTGGGACAGGCACAGATACGCAGTATTTT. Translated, it gives CASGAGTGTDTQYF.

This chain joins TRBV7-2 and TRBJ2-3, with D tentatively TRBD1 (8 bases). Germline CDR1 is SGHTA and CDR2 is FQGNSA. The CDR3 length is 15 residues. V lost 1 base, J lost 5 bases, and 13 bases lay in between. The CDR3 protein is CASSLVHRGGDTQYF. In nucleotides, the CDR3 is TGTGCCAGCAGCTTAGTTCACAGGGGGGGAGATACGCAGTATTTT. The full variable domain, its missing parts supplied by reference TRBV7-2 and TRBJ2-3, is GAGVSQSPSNKVTEKGKDVELRCDPISGHTALYWYRQSLGQGLEFLIYFQGNSAPDKSGLPSDRFSAERTGGSVSTLTIQRTQQEDSAVYLCASSLVHRGGDTQYFGPGTRLTVL.

The chain carries TRBV4-2 and TRBJ1-3; D is unclear. The V end lost 4 bases, the J end lost 2 bases, and 9 bases lay between the germline ends. Germline V CDR1 and CDR2: LGHNA, YNFKEQ. The CDR3 covers 14 residues. The CDR3 DNA follows: TGTGCCAGCAGCCCCCCCCGGGCTGGAAACACCATATATTTT. It yields the protein CASSPPRAGNTIYF.

V and J are TRBV6-5 and TRBJ1-4; the D is unclear. Trimming took 0 bases from V and 7 from J, leaving 9 bases between them. The germline CDR1 and CDR2 sequences are MNHEY and SVGAGI. The CDR3 spans 14 residues. The CDR3 nucleotides are TGTGCCAGCAGTTACTCGAGGTACTCTGAAAAACTGTTTTTT. This encodes CASSYSRYSEKLFF.

The chain employs TRBV15 and TRBJ2-5, with D hard to call. Germline CDR1 LNHNV, CDR2 YYDKDF (reference sequence). V was clipped by 0 bases and J by 1 base, with 6 bases between them. The CDR3 is 14 residues long. Written as DNA, the CDR3 is TGTGCCACCAGCAGAGATGGCAGCCAAGAGACCCAGTACTTC. The encoded protein is CATSRDGSQETQYF.

This chain's CDR3 is CASSPRGLAGVLPSYEQYF. In DNA form, the CDR3 reads TGTGCCAGCAGCCCGAGGGGACTAGCGGGTGTCCTCCCCTCCTACGAGCAGTACTTC. This chain uses TRBV11-2 with TRBJ2-7; TRBD2 agrees at 12 bases. The CDR3 has 19 residues. Germline CDR1 is SGHAT and CDR2 is FQNNGV. V lost 5 bases, J lost 0 bases, and 14 bases stayed unmatched.

CDR3 nucleotides: TGTGCCATCAGTGTGGGGGGTCGCTACACCTTC. As protein: CAISVGGRYTF. This sequence joins TRBV10-3 and TRBJ1-2, with a tentative D call TRBD1 (5 bases). V was pared by 4 bases and J by 9 bases, with 9 bases between. CDR1 ENHRY and CDR2 SYGVKD come from the germline V gene. The length of the CDR3 is 11 residues.

The genes are TRBV6-2 or TRBV6-3 and TRBJ1-2, with 8 bases lining up with TRBD1. Trimming took 5 bases from V and 4 from J; bases not matched to a gene: 3. Germline assignment: CDR1 MNHEY and CDR2 SVGEGT. CDR3 size: 13 residues. This CDR3 reads CASSRGQGYGYTF. CDR3 sequence (DNA): TGTGCCAGCAGTCGAGGACAGGGCTATGGCTACACCTTC.

The CDR3, as DNA: TGTGCCAGCAGCTTTGACCTAGGAAACGAGCAGTTCTTC. It encodes CASSFDLGNEQFF. The V gene is TRBV5-5, the J gene TRBJ2-1; D is ambiguous. Trimming stripped 2 bases from V and 10 bases from J, with 13 bases between. Germline CDR1 and CDR2: SGHKS and YYEKEE (reference sequence). CDR3 length equals 13 residues.

The CDR3 loop reads CSVGQDYEQYF. CDR3 sequence (DNA): TGCAGCGTTGGGCAGGACTACGAGCAGTACTTC. The chain couples TRBV29-1 to TRBJ2-7; D ambiguous. Trimming removed 4 bases from V and 3 bases from J, with 7 bases in between. The CDR3 totals 11 residues. Germline loops: CDR1 SQVTM, CDR2 ANQGSEA.

CDR3 amino acids: CATSDTRLNAQYF. DNA for the CDR3: TGTGCCACCAGTGATACTCGTCTGAACGCGCAGTATTTT. The V and J genes are TRBV24-1 and TRBJ2-3; no clear D gene. The CDR3 has 13 residues. Germline loops: CDR1 KGHDR, CDR2 SFDVKD. Trimming cost V 3 bases and J 10 bases, with 13 bases left between them.

The chain is built from TRBV11-3 and TRBJ2-3; 8 positions match TRBD1. CDR1 SGHNT and CDR2 YENEEA come from the germline V gene. This CDR3 has 16 residues. Germline trimming cut 4 bases from V and 3 bases from J; bases unmatched to any gene: 9. Here the CDR3 reads CASSSAGGLGTDTQYF. CDR3 in DNA: TGTGCCAGCAGCTCCGCAGGGGGCTTAGGAACAGATACGCAGTATTTT.

Notes on this clone: Its ends do not fully match the called genes, so a read error is possible. The gene calls are TRBV29-1 and TRBJ2-5; 11 nucleotides line up with TRBD2. Germline V CDR1 and CDR2: SQVTM, ANQGSEA. CDR3 size: 14 residues. The CDR3 reads CSVEGTSGRETQYF. The CDR3, as DNA: TGCAGCGTGGAAGGCACTAGCGGGAGAGAGACCCAGTACTTC. The full variable domain, completed using reference TRBV29-1 and TRBJ2-5, is SAVISQKPSRDICQRGTSLTIQCQVDSQVTMMFWYRQQPGQSLTLIATANQGSEATYESGFVIDKFPISRPNLTFSTLTVSNMSPEDSSIYLCSVEGTSGRETQYFGPGTRLLVL.

This chain links TRBV14 with TRBJ2-7; 8 bases match TRBD1. This CDR3 comprises 17 residues. In germline, CDR1 is SGHDN, CDR2 FVKESK. With V trimmed by 1 base and J by 5 bases, 13 bases remained unmatched. CDR3 amino acids: CASSQVFYDRGGHEQYF. The DNA of the CDR3 is TGTGCCAGCAGCCAAGTTTTCTATGACAGGGGCGGCCACGAGCAGTACTTC.

This CDR3 is CASSLEGLHRSEQYF. As DNA, the CDR3 is TGTGCCAGCAGCCTCGAGGGTCTCCATAGAAGTGAGCAGTACTTC. The chain uses TRBV11-2 and TRBJ2-7, with D maybe TRBD2 (5 bases). Germline V gene data show CDR1 as SGHAT and CDR2 as FQNNGV. V lost 5 bases, J lost 7 bases, and 21 bases lay in between. CDR3 length: 15 amino acids. The full variable domain, with the rest looked up from reference TRBV11-2 and TRBJ2-7, is EAGVAQSPRYKIIEKRQSVAFWCNPISGHATLYWYQQILGQGPKLLIQFQNNGVVDDSQLPKDRFSAERLKGVDSTLKIQPAKLEDSAVYLCASSLEGLHRSEQYFGPGTRLTVT.

This sequence joins TRBV19 and TRBJ2-7, with 8 bases identical to TRBD2. CDR1 and CDR2 (germline): LNHDA, SQIVND (reference sequence). V shed 6 bases, J shed 7 bases, and the junction held 23 bases outside the gene matches. The CDR3 runs 18 residues. The CDR3 here is CASSPVGGSGIQLGEQYF. DNA of the CDR3: TGTGCCAGTAGCCCCGTAGGGGGTAGCGGGATCCAGCTCGGGGAGCAGTACTTC.

V is TRBV28 and J is TRBJ1-1; 7 positions match TRBD1. The V and J ends lost 2 bases and 0 bases, in that order; junction bases with no gene match: 9. The CDR3 has 17 amino acids. The V gene's germline CDR1 is MDHEN and CDR2 SYDVKM. The CDR3 bases are TGTGCCAGCAGTTTAGGATTACAGGGGAGAATGAACACTGAAGCTTTCTTT. Amino acid sequence: CASSLGLQGRMNTEAFF.

This clone was observed once. This rearrangement joins TRBV6-6 to TRBJ1-2; 7 bases map to TRBD1. The CDR3 is made up of 12 amino acids. Germline lookup yields CDR1 MNHNY and CDR2 SVGAGI (reference sequence). Trimming took 5 bases from V and 8 from J; bases not matched to a gene: 5. The CDR3 DNA follows: TGTGCCAGCAGTACAACAGGGGACGGCTACACCTTC. This codes for CASSTTGDGYTF.

This chain links TRBV28 with TRBJ2-7; 12 bases align to TRBD2. V shed 4 bases, J shed 1 base, and the junction held 5 bases outside the gene matches. Germline CDR1 reads MDHEN; CDR2 reads SYDVKM. The length of the CDR3 is 16 residues. The CDR3 region has the DNA TGTGCCAGCAGTTCCTGGACTAGCGGGACTTCCTACGAGCAGTACTTC. It specifies CASSSWTSGTSYEQYF.

The gene calls are TRBV19 and TRBJ1-1; TRBD1 matches at 7 bases. This CDR3 is built from 13 residues. V shed 9 bases, J shed 4 bases, and the junction held 8 bases outside the gene matches. Looked up from germline, CDR1 is LNHDA and CDR2 is SQIVND (reference sequence). CDR3 nucleotides: TGTGCCAGCAGAGGGGCAGGGGGCACTGAAGCTTTCTTT. Translated, it gives CASRGAGGTEAFF.

Comments on this clone: Additional DNA sequences in this sample encode the identical CDR3. This chain links TRBV28 with TRBJ1-2; 7 nucleotides line up with TRBD1. This CDR3 region has 13 residues. Germline V gives CDR1 MDHEN, CDR2 SYDVKM. J lost 2 bases, V lost 6 bases, and 3 bases had no gene match. The CDR3 is CASSSGQNYGYTF. The DNA of the CDR3 is TGTGCCAGCAGCTCGGGACAGAACTATGGCTACACCTTC.

J is TRBJ2-2 and V is TRBV5-6; 8 bases map to TRBD2. This CDR3 has 16 amino acids. The trim removed 6 bases at V and 2 bases at J, leaving 9 bases unmatched. In germline, CDR1 is SGHDT, CDR2 YYEEEE. The CDR3 spells CASTPGLAGNTGELFF. For the CDR3, the DNA is TGTGCCAGCACCCCCGGTTTAGCGGGAAACACCGGGGAGCTGTTTTTT.